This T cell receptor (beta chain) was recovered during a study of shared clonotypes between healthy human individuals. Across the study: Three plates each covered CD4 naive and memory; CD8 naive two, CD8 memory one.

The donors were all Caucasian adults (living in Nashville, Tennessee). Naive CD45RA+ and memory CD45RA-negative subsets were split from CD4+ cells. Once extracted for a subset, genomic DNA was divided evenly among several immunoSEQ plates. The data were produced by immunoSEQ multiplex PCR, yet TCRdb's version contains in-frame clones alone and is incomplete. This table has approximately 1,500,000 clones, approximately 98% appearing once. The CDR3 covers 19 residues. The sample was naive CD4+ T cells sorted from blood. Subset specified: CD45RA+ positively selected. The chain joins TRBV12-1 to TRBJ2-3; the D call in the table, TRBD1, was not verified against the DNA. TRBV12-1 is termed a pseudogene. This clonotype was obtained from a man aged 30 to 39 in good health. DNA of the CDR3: TGTGCCAGCAGCTTTGGGGGCAGCCGAAACGTCGATAGAACAGATACGCAGTATTTT. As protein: CASSFGGSRNVDRTDTQYF.